The present entry profiles one T cell receptor beta chain with its context. Antigen unknown. These data originate in a study of monozygotic twins with inflammatory bowel disease. Points from the study as a whole: Compared with healthy co-twins, IBD patients showed reduced TCRbeta repertoire diversity by inverse Simpson.

In preparing each TCR library, 3,000 to 4,500 ng of total RNA was used. TCRdb reworked the 5' RACE reads into one entry per CDR3 protein, no DNA. This sample's table reports approximately 390,000 distinct CDR3 sequences. The CDR3 runs to 14 residues. Germline CDR1 DFQATT, CDR2 SNEGSKA (reference sequence). This chain uses TRBV20-1 with TRBJ2-1; with no DNA, the TCRdb D assignment of TRBD2 cannot be verified. Input material: blood. The sequence derives from a human donor with ulcerative colitis or Crohn's disease, or a healthy co-twin of an affected twin (not recorded which). CDR3 sequence: CSAATSGTYTGQFF.